Shown below are 10 T cell receptor beta chains from a single sample sequenced in a study of technical replicates of blood from a handful of donors. The repertoire was sequenced with immunoSEQ multiplex PCR; TCRdb's copy has only in-frame clones and lacks some. The sample shows about 76,000 clones, about 86% of them seen only once. The sequenced material came from PBMCs. The receptors derive from a human donor in good health. Some clones in this sample may be carry-over from other donors' samples.

This clone was seen more than once but under ten times. The chain couples TRBV30 to TRBJ1-1; D might be TRBD1 (5 bases). The CDR3 has 13 residues. The V end was cut by 0 bases, the J end by 5 bases, with 10 bases between. Per germline, CDR1 GTSNPN and CDR2 SVGIG (reference sequence). CDR3 loop: CAWSVGALTEAFF. The CDR3, as DNA: TGTGCCTGGAGTGTAGGGGCCTTGACTGAAGCTTTCTTT.

The gene calls are TRBV4-2 and TRBJ2-2, with TRBD1 matching 9 bases. Germline V CDR1 and CDR2: LGHNA, YNFKEQ. There are 14 residues in the CDR3. V shed 4 bases, J shed 4 bases, and the junction held 1 base outside the gene matches. CDR3 DNA: TGTGCCAGCAGCCGGGGACAGGGCACCGGGGAGCTGTTTTTT. Its translation is CASSRGQGTGELFF.

The CDR3 nucleotides are TGTGCCAGCTCACCTAACGACAGGGGGTCAGGAAACACCATATATTTT. It encodes CASSPNDRGSGNTIYF. This chain links TRBV18 with TRBJ1-3; 9 nucleotides agree with TRBD1. The CDR3 runs to 16 residues. The germline CDR1 and CDR2 sequences are KGHSH and LQKENI. Losses at the gene ends were 3 bases for V and 4 bases for J; bases not matched to a gene: 7.

The genes are TRBV4-3 and TRBJ2-5, with 10 bases aligning to TRBD1. The CDR3 covers 15 residues. V shed 3 bases, J shed 5 bases, and the junction held 6 bases outside the gene matches. Germline V gives CDR1 LGHNA, CDR2 YSLEER. The CDR3 sequence is CASSQRQGARETQYF. CDR3 bases: TGCGCCAGCAGCCAGAGACAGGGGGCAAGGGAGACCCAGTACTTC.

V gene TRBV5-1 combines with J gene TRBJ2-5, with 7 bases that match TRBD1. This CDR3 has 13 amino acids. V dropped 0 bases and J dropped 4; count of bases not matched to a gene: 0. CDR1 is SGHRS and CDR2 is YFSETQ in the germline V gene. CDR3 sequence (DNA): TGCGCCAGCAGCTTGGGACAGGGAGAGACCCAGTACTTC. Amino acids: CASSLGQGETQYF.

V is TRBV30 and J is TRBJ2-7; TRBD2 matches 8 bases. The germline gives CDR1 GTSNPN, CDR2 SVGIG (reference sequence). After removal of 1 base from V and 0 bases from J, the junction contained 5 bases not matched to a gene. CDR3 length: 15 residues. CDR3 sequence (DNA): TGTGCCTGGAGTGGCGGGACTAGGGGCTCCTACGAGCAGTACTTC. Its translation: CAWSGGTRGSYEQYF.

The chain joins TRBV18 to TRBJ1-2, with 9 bases identical to TRBD1. Germline V CDR1 and CDR2: KGHSH, LQKENI. CDR3 size: 16 residues. After removal of 3 bases from V and 7 bases from J, the junction contained 12 bases not matched to a gene. For the CDR3, the DNA is TGTGCCAGCTCACCCGCCACCGGGACAGGGACCGTTGGCTACACCTTC. This encodes CASSPATGTGTVGYTF.

In DNA form, the CDR3 reads TGTGCCAGCAGCTTAGCGCCGGCGGGGGGGCCCGTAAGCACAGATACGCAGTATTTT. Its protein is CASSLAPAGGPVSTDTQYF. The chain has TRBV7-2 and TRBJ2-3, with TRBD2 identical over 9 bases. This CDR3 is built from 19 residues. Germline V gene lookup returns CDR1 SGHTA and CDR2 FQGNSA. V lost 0 bases and J lost 0; bases outside the gene matches: 10. Combining the CDR3 with reference TRBV7-2 and TRBJ2-3 gives the whole variable domain GAGVSQSPSNKVTEKGKDVELRCDPISGHTALYWYRQSLGQGLEFLIYFQGNSAPDKSGLPSDRFSAERTGGSVSTLTIQRTQQEDSAVYLCASSLAPAGGPVSTDTQYFGPGTRLTVL.

The CDR3, as DNA: TGCGCCAGCAGCTTGGAAGGTAGCGGGAGTACAGAGACCCAGTACTTC. It is translated as CASSLEGSGSTETQYF. J is TRBJ2-5 and V is TRBV5-1; 9 positions match TRBD2. This CDR3 has 16 amino acids. Looked up from germline, CDR1 is SGHRS and CDR2 is YFSETQ. V was clipped by 0 bases and J by 4 bases; unmatched bases: 7.

The genes are TRBV5-5 and TRBJ1-5; D is possibly TRBD1 (6 bases). CDR1 and CDR2 (germline): SGHKS, YYEKEE (reference sequence). The V end lost 0 bases, the J end lost 4 bases, and 11 bases lay between the germline ends. The CDR3 is 15 amino acids. CDR3 in amino acids: CASSLGSTGNQPQHF. The DNA of the CDR3 is TGTGCCAGCAGCTTGGGGTCTACAGGGAATCAGCCCCAGCATTTT.